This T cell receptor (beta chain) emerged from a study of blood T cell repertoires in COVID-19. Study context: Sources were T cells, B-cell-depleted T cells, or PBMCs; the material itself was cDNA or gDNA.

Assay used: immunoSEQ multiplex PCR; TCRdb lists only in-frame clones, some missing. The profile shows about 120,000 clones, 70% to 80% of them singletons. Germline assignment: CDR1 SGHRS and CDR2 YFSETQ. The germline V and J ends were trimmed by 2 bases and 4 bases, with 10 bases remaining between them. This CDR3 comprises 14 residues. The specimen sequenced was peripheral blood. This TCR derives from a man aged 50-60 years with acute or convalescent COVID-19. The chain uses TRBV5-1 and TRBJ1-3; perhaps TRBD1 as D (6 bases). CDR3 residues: CASSLQGPGNTIYF. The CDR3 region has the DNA TGCGCCAGCAGCTTACAGGGACCGGGAAACACCATATATTTT.